This TCR beta chain was found in a study of blood T cell repertoires in COVID-19 (dated by TCRdb to about 2020). Background for the entire study: Collaborator samples came from the United States, Italy and Spain and covered acute and convalescent phases of COVID-19. Where available, HLA class I and class II types were taken from metadata supplied by the sample provider and were not determined by assay-based typing. The dataset comprised deeply sampled blood TCRbeta repertoires from subjects exposed to, actively infected with, or recovered from COVID-19. The sample metadata nearly always contained a de-identified subject ID, COVID-19 status, age in years and sex. The prospective study material was composed of cDNA or gDNA derived from T cells, B-cell-depleted T cells, or PBMCs. A freely available public database, intended as a resource for researchers studying the immune response to SARS-CoV-2, is where the repertoires were released. The samples were drawn from the first 160 participants of the ongoing ImmuneRACE study and from 1,254 subjects provided by 6 global collaborators.

With regard to this clone: The target of this receptor is not known. Base qualities are missing; no much larger clone stands one base away.

TCRbeta CDR3 regions were amplified from genomic DNA using the immunoSEQ Assay, a bias-controlled multiplex PCR. Per the original workflow: Nucleated cell counts per sample were estimated from amplification of reference gene primers within the assay. Sequence reads were collapsed and filtered to measure the absolute abundance of every unique TCRbeta CDR3 rearrangement. Productive Simpson clonality was computed per sample as the square root of Simpson's diversity index over productive rearrangements. TCRdb obtained this table from immuneACCESS and retained in-frame rearrangements with V and J assigned. These tables miss some clones; where compared with another copy, unresolved V genes account for less than half of the shortfall, and the remainder is unexplained. V and J calls and clone size are given by that table; D and trimming were obtained from the DNA. Counted in this sample were fewer than 250,000 clones; 92% of them appeared once. Approximately 1.2% of the sample belongs to the ten largest clones.

Each collaborating institution followed its own protocols to collect whole blood in K2EDTA tubes. For TCRbeta analysis, collaborators shipped samples in one of three forms: frozen whole blood, isolated PBMCs, or DNA extracted from either of those sample types. Broader findings and caveats from the paper: Clinical and demographic metadata were provided uncurated, with the amount varying by source and participant.

CDR1 and CDR2 are read off the germline V gene as SGHRS and YFSETQ. Including the terminal cysteine and phenylalanine, the CDR3 comprises 12 residues. CDR3 DNA only is kept here, 36 bases in frame from base 1. V is cut by 1 base and J by 7 bases, and the space between the germline ends is 8 bases. The specimen sequenced was peripheral blood. The sequence derives from a man aged 30 to 45 with acute or convalescent COVID-19. The sequence joins TRBV5-1 to TRBJ1-2; TRBD1 could be the D gene, as 5 bases match. The CDR3 region has the sequence CASSLTGSGYTF. DNA sequence: TGCGCCAGCAGCTTGACAGGTTCTGGCTACACCTTC.